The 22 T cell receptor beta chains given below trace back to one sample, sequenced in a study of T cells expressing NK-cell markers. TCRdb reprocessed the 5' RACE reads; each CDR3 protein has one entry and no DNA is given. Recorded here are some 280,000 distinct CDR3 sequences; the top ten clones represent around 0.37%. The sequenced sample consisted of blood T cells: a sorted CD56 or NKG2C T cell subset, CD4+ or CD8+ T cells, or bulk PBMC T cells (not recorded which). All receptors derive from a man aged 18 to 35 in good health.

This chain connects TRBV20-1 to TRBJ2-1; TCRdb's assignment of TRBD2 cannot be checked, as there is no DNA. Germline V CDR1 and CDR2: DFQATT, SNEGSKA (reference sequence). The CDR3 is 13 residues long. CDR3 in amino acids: CSARLAGDNEQFF.

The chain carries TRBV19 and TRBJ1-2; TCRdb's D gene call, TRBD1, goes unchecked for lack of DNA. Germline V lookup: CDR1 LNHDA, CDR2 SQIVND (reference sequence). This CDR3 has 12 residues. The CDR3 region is CASVQGAHGYTF.

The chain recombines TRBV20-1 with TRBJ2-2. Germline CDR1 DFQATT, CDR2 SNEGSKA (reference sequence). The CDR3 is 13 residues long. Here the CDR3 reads CSARSVHTGELFF.

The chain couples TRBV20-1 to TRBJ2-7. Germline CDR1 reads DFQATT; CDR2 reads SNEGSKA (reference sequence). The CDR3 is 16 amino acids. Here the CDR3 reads CSAQPQTSRRIYEQYF.

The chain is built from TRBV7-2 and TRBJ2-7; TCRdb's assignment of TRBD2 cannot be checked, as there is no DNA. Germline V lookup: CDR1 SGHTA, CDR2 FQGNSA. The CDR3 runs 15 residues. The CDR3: CASSLDRDSGSEQYF.

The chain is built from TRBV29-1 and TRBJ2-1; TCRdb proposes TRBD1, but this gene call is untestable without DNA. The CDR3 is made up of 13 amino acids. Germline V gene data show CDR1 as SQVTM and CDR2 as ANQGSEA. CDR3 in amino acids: CSAEGTGWNEQFF.

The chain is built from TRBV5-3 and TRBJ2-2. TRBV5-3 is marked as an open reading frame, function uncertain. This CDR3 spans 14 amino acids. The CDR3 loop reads CARSFDPTPGELFF.

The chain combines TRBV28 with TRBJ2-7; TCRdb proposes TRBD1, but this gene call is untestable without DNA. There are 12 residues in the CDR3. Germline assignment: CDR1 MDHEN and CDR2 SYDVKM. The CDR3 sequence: CASSLRLWGVDF.

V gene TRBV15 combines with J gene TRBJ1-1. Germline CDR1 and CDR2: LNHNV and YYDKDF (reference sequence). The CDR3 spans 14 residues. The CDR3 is CATSREEGNTEAFF.

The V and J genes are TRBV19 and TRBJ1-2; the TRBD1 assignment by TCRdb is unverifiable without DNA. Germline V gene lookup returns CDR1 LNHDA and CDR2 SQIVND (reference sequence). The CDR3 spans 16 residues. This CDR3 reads CASSSPGTGGNFGYTF. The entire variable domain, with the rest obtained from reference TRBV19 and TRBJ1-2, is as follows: DGGITQSPKYLFRKEGQNVTLSCEQNLNHDAMYWYRQDPGQGLRLIYYSQIVNDFQKGDIAEGYSVSREKKESFPLTVTSAQKNPTAFYLCASSSPGTGGNFGYTFGSGTRLTVV.

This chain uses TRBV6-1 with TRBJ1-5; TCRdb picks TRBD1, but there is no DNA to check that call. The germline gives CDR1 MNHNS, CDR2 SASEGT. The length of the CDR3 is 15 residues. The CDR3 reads CASSSTGSANQPQHF.

The CDR3 loop reads CSAIIRQGGGYNEQFF. V and J are TRBV20-1 and TRBJ2-1; TCRdb's D call of TRBD1 is untestable without DNA. Per the germline V gene, CDR1 is DFQATT and CDR2 is SNEGSKA (reference sequence). CDR3 length: 16 residues.

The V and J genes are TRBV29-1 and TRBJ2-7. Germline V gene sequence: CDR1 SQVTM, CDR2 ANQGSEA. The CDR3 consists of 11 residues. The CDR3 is CSVGGAYEQYF.

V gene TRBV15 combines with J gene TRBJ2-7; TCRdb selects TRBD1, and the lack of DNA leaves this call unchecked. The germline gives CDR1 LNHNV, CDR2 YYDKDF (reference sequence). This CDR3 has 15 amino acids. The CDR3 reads CATSRDSQGMGEQYF.

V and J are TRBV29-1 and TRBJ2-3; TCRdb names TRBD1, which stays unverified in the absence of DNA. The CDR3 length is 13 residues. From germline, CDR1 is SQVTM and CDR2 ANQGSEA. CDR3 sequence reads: CSVGPVLTDTQYF.

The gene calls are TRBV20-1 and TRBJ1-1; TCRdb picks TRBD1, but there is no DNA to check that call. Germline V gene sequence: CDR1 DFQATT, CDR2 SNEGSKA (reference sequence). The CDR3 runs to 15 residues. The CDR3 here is CSARDGPVRDTEAFF.

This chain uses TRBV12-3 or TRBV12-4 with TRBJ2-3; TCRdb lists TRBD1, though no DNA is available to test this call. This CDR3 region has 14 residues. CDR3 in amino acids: CASSPLLGADTQYF.

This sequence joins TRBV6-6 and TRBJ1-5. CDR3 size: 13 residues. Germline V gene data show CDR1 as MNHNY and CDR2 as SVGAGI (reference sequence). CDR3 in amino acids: CASWEGSNQPQHF.

CDR3 sequence: CASSLELRGTQYF. The J gene is TRBJ2-3, the V gene TRBV12-3 or TRBV12-4; TCRdb proposes TRBD2, but this gene call is untestable without DNA. The CDR3 is 13 residues long.

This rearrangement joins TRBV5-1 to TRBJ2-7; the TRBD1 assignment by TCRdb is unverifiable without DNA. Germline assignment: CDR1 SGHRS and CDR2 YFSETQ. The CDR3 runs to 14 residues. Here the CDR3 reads CASSLDGGKGEQYF.

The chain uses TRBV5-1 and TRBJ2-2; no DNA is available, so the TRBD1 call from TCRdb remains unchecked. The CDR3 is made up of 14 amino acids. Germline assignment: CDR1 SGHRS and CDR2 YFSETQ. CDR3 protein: CASSPGQGAGELFF.

CDR3 protein: CAWAGRSNEKLFF. V is TRBV30 and J is TRBJ1-4. The CDR3 has 13 amino acids. CDR1 GTSNPN and CDR2 SVGIG come from the germline V gene (reference sequence).